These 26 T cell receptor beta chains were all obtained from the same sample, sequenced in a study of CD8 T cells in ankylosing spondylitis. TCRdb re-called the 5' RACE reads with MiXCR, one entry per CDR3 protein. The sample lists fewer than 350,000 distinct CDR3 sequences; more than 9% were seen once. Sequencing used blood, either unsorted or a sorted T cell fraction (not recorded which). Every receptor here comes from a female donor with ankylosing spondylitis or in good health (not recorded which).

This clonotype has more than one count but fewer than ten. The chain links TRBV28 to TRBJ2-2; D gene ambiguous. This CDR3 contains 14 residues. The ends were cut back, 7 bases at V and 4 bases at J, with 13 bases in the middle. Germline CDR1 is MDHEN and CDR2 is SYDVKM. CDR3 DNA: TGTGCCAGCAAATCTCCGGGTAGCACCGGGGAGCTGTTTTTT. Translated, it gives CASKSPGSTGELFF.

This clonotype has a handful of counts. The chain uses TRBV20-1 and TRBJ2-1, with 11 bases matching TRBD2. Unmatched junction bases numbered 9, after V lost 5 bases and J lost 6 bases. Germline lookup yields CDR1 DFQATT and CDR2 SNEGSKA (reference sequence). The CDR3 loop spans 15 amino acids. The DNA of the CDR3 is TGCAGTGCTCCCATTAGCGGGAGGGCCCTCAATGAGCAGTTCTTC. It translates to CSAPISGRALNEQFF.

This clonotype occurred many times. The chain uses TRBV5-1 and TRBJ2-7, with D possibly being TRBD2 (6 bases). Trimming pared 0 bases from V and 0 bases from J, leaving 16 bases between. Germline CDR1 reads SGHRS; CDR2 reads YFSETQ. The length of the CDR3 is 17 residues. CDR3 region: CASSLGAGGTFSYEQYF. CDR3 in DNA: TGCGCCAGCAGCTTGGGCGCGGGCGGGACGTTCTCCTACGAGCAGTACTTC.

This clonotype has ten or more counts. The CDR3, as DNA: TGCAGTGCTACGGACGACAGCTACGAGCAGTACTTC. Translated: CSATDDSYEQYF. V gene TRBV20-1 combines with J gene TRBJ2-7, with D possibly being TRBD1 (5 bases). The CDR3 length is 12 residues. Germline CDR1 is DFQATT and CDR2 is SNEGSKA (reference sequence). V was shortened by 4 bases and J by 3 bases, with 10 bases between the two germline ends.

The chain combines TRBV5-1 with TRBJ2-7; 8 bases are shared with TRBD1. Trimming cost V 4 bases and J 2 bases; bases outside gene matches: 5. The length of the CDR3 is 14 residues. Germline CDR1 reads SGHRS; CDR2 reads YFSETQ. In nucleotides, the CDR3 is TGCGCCAGCAGCGGTACAGGGGGGACCTACGAGCAGTACTTC. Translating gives CASSGTGGTYEQYF. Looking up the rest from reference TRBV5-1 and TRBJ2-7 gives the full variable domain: KAGVTQTPRYLIKTRGQQVTLSCSPISGHRSVSWYQQTPGQGLQFLFEYFSETQRNKGNFPGRFSGRQFSNSRSEMNVSTLELGDSALYLCASSGTGGTYEQYFGPGTRLTVT.

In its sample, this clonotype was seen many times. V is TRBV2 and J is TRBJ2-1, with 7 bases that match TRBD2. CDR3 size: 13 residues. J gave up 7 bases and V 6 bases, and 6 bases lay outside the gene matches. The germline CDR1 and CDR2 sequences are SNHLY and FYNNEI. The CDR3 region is CASRLARGNEQFF. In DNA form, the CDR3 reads TGTGCCAGCAGACTAGCGAGAGGAAATGAGCAGTTCTTC.

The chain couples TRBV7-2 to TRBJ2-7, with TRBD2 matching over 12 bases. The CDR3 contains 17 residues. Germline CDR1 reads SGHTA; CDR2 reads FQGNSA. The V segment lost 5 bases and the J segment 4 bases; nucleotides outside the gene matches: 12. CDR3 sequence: CASSPGTSGPRGYEQYF. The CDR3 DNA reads TGTGCCAGCAGCCCCGGGACTAGCGGGCCGAGGGGATACGAGCAGTACTTC.

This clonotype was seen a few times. CDR3 nucleotide sequence: TGTGCCACCAAGGGGGGGGCCTACGAGCAGTACTTC. This gives the protein CATKGGAYEQYF. The chain has TRBV28 and TRBJ2-7; D possibly corresponds to TRBD2 (7 bases). Per the germline V gene, CDR1 is MDHEN and CDR2 is SYDVKM. Trimming pared 10 bases from V and 2 bases from J, leaving 12 bases between. The CDR3 extends over 12 amino acids.

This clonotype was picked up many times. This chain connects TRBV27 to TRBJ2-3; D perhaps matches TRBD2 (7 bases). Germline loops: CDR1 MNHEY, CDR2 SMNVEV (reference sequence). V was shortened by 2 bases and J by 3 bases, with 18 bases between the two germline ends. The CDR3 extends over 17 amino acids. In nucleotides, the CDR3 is TGTGCCAGCAGTTTAAGCCGAGGGGGGGGAGGAACAGATACGCAGTATTTT. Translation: CASSLSRGGGGTDTQYF.

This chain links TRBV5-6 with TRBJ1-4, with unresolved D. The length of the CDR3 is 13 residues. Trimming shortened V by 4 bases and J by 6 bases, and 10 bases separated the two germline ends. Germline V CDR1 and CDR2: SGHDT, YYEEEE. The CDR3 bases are TGTGCCAGCAGCCTATATGGTGATGAAAAACTGTTTTTT. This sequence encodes CASSLYGDEKLFF.

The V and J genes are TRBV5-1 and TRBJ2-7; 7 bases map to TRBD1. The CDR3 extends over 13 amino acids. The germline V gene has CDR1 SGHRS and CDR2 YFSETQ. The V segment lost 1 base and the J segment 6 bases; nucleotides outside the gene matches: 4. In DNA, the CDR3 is TGCGCCAGCAGCTTGACAGGGGATCGCGAGCAGTACTTC. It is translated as CASSLTGDREQYF. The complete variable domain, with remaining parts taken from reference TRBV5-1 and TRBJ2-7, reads KAGVTQTPRYLIKTRGQQVTLSCSPISGHRSVSWYQQTPGQGLQFLFEYFSETQRNKGNFPGRFSGRQFSNSRSEMNVSTLELGDSALYLCASSLTGDREQYFGPGTRLTVT.

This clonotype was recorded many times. The DNA of the CDR3 is TGTGCCATCAGTGTAGGGACGATGGACTACGAGCAGTACTTC. This encodes CAISVGTMDYEQYF. The V and J genes are TRBV10-3 and TRBJ2-7, with D possibly being TRBD1 or TRBD2 (5 bases each). With 4 bases removed from V and 3 bases from J, the gap between germline ends came to 13 bases. The CDR3 runs to 14 residues. CDR1 and CDR2 (germline): ENHRY, SYGVKD.

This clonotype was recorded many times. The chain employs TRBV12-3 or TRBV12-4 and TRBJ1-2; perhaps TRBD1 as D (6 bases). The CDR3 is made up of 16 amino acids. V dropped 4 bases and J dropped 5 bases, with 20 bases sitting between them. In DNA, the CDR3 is TGTGCCAGCAGTTCATACAGGACAGTCCACGGGTATGGCTACACCTTC. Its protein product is CASSSYRTVHGYGYTF.

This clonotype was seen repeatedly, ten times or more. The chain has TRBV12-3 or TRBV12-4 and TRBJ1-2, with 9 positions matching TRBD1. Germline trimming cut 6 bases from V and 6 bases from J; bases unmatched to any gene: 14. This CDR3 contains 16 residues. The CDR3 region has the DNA TGTGCCAGCAGCTGGGGGACAGGGATTTTCGGGGATGGCTACACCTTC. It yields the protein CASSWGTGIFGDGYTF.

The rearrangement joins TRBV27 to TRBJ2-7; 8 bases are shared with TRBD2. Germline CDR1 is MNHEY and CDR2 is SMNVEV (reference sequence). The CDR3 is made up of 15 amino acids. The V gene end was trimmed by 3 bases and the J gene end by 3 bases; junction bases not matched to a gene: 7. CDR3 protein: CASSFQAGGNYEQYF. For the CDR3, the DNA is TGTGCCAGCAGTTTCCAGGCGGGAGGAAACTACGAGCAGTACTTC.

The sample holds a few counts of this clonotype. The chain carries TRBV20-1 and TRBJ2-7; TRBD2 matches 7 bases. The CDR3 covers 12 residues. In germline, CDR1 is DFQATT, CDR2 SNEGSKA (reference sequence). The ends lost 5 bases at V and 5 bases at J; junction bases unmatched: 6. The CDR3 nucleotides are TGCAGTGCTTTAAGCGGGACTGACGAGCAGTACTTC. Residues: CSALSGTDEQYF.

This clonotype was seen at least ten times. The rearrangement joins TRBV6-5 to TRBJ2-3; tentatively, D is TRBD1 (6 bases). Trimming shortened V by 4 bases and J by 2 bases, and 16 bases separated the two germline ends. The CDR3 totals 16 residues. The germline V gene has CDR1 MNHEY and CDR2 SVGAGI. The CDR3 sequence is CASSSLAGAPTDTQYF. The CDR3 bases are TGTGCCAGCAGTTCCCTCGCAGGGGCCCCCACAGATACGCAGTATTTT.

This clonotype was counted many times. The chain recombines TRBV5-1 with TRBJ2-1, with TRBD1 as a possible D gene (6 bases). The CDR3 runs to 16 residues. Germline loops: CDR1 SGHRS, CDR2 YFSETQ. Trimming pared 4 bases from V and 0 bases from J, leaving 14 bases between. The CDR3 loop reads CASSVRQDSSYNEQFF. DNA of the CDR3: TGCGCCAGCAGCGTAAGACAGGACAGCTCCTACAATGAGCAGTTCTTC.

The CDR3 sequence is CASSPTGGGTTGELFF. For the CDR3, the DNA is TGTGCCAGCAGCCCGACTGGGGGGGGAACCACCGGGGAGCTGTTTTTT. This sequence joins TRBV7-9 and TRBJ2-2, with 7 bases that match TRBD2. Germline lookup yields CDR1 SEHNR and CDR2 FQNEAQ (reference sequence). J was trimmed by 4 bases and V by 5 bases; bases with no gene match: 10. The CDR3 totals 16 residues. Full variable domain (outside the CDR3, taken from reference TRBV7-9 and TRBJ2-2): DTGVSQNPRHKITKRGQNVTFRCDPISEHNRLYWYRQTLGQGPEFLTYFQNEAQLEKSRLLSDRFSAERPKGSFSTLEIQRTEQGDSAMYLCASSPTGGGTTGELFFGEGSRLTVL.

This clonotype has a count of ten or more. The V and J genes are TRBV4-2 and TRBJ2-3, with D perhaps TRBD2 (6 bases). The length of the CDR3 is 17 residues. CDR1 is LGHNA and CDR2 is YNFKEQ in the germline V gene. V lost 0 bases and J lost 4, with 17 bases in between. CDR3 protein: CASSQDRELAPADTQYF. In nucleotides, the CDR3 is TGTGCCAGCAGCCAAGATCGGGAACTAGCACCCGCAGATACGCAGTATTTT.

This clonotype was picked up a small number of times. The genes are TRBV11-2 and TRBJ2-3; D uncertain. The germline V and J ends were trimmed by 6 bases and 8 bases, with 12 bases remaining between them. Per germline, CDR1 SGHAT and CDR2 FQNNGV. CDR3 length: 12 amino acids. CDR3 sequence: CASRILGFTQYF. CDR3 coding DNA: TGTGCCAGCAGAATTCTTGGGTTTACGCAGTATTTT.

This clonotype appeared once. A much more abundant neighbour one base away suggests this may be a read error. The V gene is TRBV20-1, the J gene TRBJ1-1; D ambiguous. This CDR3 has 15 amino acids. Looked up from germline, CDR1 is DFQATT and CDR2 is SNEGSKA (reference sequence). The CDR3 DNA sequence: TGCAGTACTAGAGATCAAGGCAGTCTGAACACTGAAGCTTTCTTT. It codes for CSTRDQGSLNTEAFF.

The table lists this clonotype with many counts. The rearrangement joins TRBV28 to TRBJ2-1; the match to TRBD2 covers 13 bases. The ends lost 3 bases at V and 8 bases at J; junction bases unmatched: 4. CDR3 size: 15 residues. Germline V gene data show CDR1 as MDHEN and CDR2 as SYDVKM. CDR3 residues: CASSFQLAGGYEQFF. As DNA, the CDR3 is TGTGCCAGCAGTTTCCAACTAGCGGGAGGGTATGAGCAGTTCTTC.

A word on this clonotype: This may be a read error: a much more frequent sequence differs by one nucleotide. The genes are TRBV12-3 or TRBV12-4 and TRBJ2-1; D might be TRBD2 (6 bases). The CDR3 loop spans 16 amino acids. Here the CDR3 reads CPSTVWRGFSYNEQFF. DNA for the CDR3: TGTCCCAGCACCGTCTGGCGGGGCTTCTCCTACAATGAGCAGTTCTTC.

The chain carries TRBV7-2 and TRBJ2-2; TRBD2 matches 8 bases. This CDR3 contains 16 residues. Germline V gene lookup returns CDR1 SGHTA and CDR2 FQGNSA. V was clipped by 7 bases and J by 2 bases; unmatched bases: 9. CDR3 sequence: CASTRSSGTNTGELFF. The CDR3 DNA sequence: TGTGCCAGCACCCGGAGTAGCGGGACCAACACCGGGGAGCTGTTTTTT. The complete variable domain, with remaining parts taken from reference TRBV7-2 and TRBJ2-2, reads GAGVSQSPSNKVTEKGKDVELRCDPISGHTALYWYRQSLGQGLEFLIYFQGNSAPDKSGLPSDRFSAERTGGSVSTLTIQRTQQEDSAVYLCASTRSSGTNTGELFFGEGSRLTVL.

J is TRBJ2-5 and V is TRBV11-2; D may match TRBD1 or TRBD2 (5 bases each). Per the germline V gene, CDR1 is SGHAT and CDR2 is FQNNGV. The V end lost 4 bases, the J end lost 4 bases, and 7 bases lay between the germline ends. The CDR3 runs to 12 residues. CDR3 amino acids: CASSSGTETQYF. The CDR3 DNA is TGTGCCAGCAGCTCCGGGACAGAGACCCAGTACTTC. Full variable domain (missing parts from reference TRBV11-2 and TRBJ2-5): EAGVAQSPRYKIIEKRQSVAFWCNPISGHATLYWYQQILGQGPKLLIQFQNNGVVDDSQLPKDRFSAERLKGVDSTLKIQPAKLEDSAVYLCASSSGTETQYFGPGTRLLVL.